Each of the 17 T cell receptor beta chains below was sequenced from the same sample in a study of human T cells and chemical hapten exposure. TCRdb redid the calling of the RACE reads with MiXCR, one entry per CDR3 protein. The repertoire consists of fewer than 85,000 distinct CDR3 sequences, with over 7% occurring once and the leading ten covering more than 1.5%. Time point reported: healthy volunteer bleed at 6 weeks. Unfractionated whole blood was the source of the extracted total RNA. Sequencing input: whole blood. The source of these receptors is a male donor in good health. Some clones in this sample may be carry-over from other donors' samples.

This clonotype came up a few times. This rearrangement joins TRBV5-1 to TRBJ1-1; no clear D gene. The germline gives CDR1 SGHRS, CDR2 YFSETQ. Trimming left V 4 bases short and J 8 bases short, with 21 bases between. The CDR3 is 15 residues long. The CDR3 DNA reads as TGCGCCAGCAGCCTGGCCGGCCAACCCGGGAAAGAAGCTTTCTTT. The encoded protein is CASSLAGQPGKEAFF.

This chain links TRBV28 with TRBJ1-1; D unresolved. The CDR3 sequence is 15 residues long. Germline lookup yields CDR1 MDHEN and CDR2 SYDVKM. V lost 2 bases and J 1 base, leaving 11 bases between the germline ends. The CDR3 sequence: CASSLDQRKNTEAFF. The CDR3 coding sequence is TGTGCCAGCAGTTTAGATCAGAGAAAGAACACTGAAGCTTTCTTT.

The rearrangement uses TRBV3-1 and TRBJ1-2; perhaps TRBD1 as D (5 bases). CDR3 length equals 15 residues. Germline V gene lookup returns CDR1 LGHDT and CDR2 YNNKEL (reference sequence). V was cut by 4 bases and J by 3 bases, with 15 bases left in between. The CDR3 region is CASSPEGNRYYGYTF. The CDR3 nucleotides are TGTGCCAGCAGCCCAGAAGGCAACAGGTACTATGGCTACACCTTC.

This clonotype was counted a few times. The J gene is TRBJ2-5, the V gene TRBV4-1, with 7 bases matching TRBD2. The germline V gene encodes CDR1 MGHRA and CDR2 YSYEKL. The CDR3 extends over 14 amino acids. V shed 3 bases and J 5 bases; nucleotides not matched to a gene: 6. CDR3 protein: CASSQNQGGETQYF. The CDR3 DNA sequence: TGCGCCAGCAGCCAGAACCAGGGAGGGGAGACCCAGTACTTC.

There are a few counts of this clonotype. The V call is TRBV25-1, the J call TRBJ1-5; TRBD1 aligns across 10 bases. CDR3 length: 14 residues. The J segment lost 6 bases and the V segment lost 5 bases, leaving 4 bases of the junction unmatched. The germline V gene has CDR1 MGHDK and CDR2 SYGVNS. The CDR3 protein is CASSRQGAGQPQHF. The CDR3 bases are TGTGCCAGCAGTCGACAGGGGGCCGGTCAGCCCCAGCATTTT. Together with reference TRBV25-1 and TRBJ1-5, the CDR3 gives the full variable domain: EADIYQTPRYLVIGTGKKITLECSQTMGHDKMYWYQQDPGMELHLIHYSYGVNSTEKGDLSSESTVSRIRTEHFPLTLESARPSHTSQYLCASSRQGAGQPQHFGDGTRLSIL.

This clonotype appeared many times. The chain carries TRBV6-5 and TRBJ1-1, with a weak D call TRBD1 (5 bases). The CDR3 runs 16 residues. CDR1 and CDR2 (germline): MNHEY, SVGAGI. The germline V and J ends were trimmed by 0 bases and 0 bases, with 11 bases remaining between them. The CDR3 DNA reads as TGTGCCAGCAGTTACTCTCGGGGCGATTTGAACACTGAAGCTTTCTTT. Translating it yields CASSYSRGDLNTEAFF.

This clonotype was picked up a small number of times. The chain has TRBV12-3 or TRBV12-4 and TRBJ2-3; 7 positions agree with TRBD2. The CDR3 runs to 16 residues. V lost 3 bases and J lost 4; bases outside the gene matches: 10. The CDR3 nucleotides are TGTGCCAGCAGTTTTCAGCTAAAGGGAGGGGCAGATACGCAGTATTTT. This codes for CASSFQLKGGADTQYF.

This clonotype was observed a few times. The rearrangement uses TRBV10-3 and TRBJ2-2, with D possibly TRBD1 on 6 matching bases. This CDR3 has 16 amino acids. The germline V gene encodes CDR1 ENHRY and CDR2 SYGVKD. Trimming left V 2 bases short and J 1 base short, with 11 bases between. CDR3 amino acids: CAISETTGENTGELFF. CDR3 coding DNA: TGTGCCATCAGTGAGACGACAGGAGAGAACACCGGGGAGCTGTTTTTT.

This chain joins TRBV2 and TRBJ2-2, with unresolved D. The CDR3 consists of 13 residues. The germline CDR1 and CDR2 sequences are SNHLY and FYNNEI. V lost 7 bases and J 2 bases, leaving 8 bases between the germline ends. The CDR3 here is CASKDRNTGELFF. The CDR3, as DNA: TGTGCCAGCAAAGACCGAAACACCGGGGAGCTGTTTTTT.

This clonotype was detected only a few times. J is TRBJ1-2 and V is TRBV25-1; no clear D gene. Germline-derived CDR1 and CDR2 are MGHDK and SYGVNS. The CDR3 has 12 residues. V was cut by 2 bases and J by 5 bases, with 6 bases left in between. The chain's CDR3 is CASSEPRYGYTF. The CDR3 coding sequence is TGTGCCAGCAGTGAACCGCGTTATGGCTACACCTTC.

This rearrangement joins TRBV5-1 to TRBJ1-1, with D unclear. The CDR3 has 14 residues. V was clipped by 2 bases and J by 1 base, with 9 bases between them. The germline V gene encodes CDR1 SGHRS and CDR2 YFSETQ. CDR3 amino acids: CASSLRQQNTEAFF. The CDR3 DNA is TGCGCCAGCAGCTTACGACAACAGAACACTGAAGCTTTCTTT.

This rearrangement joins TRBV5-4 to TRBJ1-1; no clear D. This CDR3 region has 13 residues. Trimming left V 3 bases short and J 1 base short, with 7 bases between. Germline V CDR1 and CDR2: SGHNT, YYREEE (reference sequence). In DNA form, the CDR3 reads TGTGCCAGCAGCTCTGGAGCGAACACTGAAGCTTTCTTT. Protein: CASSSGANTEAFF.

This clonotype was seen repeatedly, ten times or more. CDR3 amino acids: CASGPLGISYEQYF. The CDR3 DNA reads TGTGCCAGCGGACCGCTCGGGATTTCCTACGAGCAGTACTTC. The chain carries TRBV6-1 and TRBJ2-7; the D gene is possibly TRBD2 (5 bases). The germline V gene has CDR1 MNHNS and CDR2 SASEGT. The CDR3 has 14 residues. Trimming cost V 8 bases and J 1 base, with 15 bases left between them.

V gene TRBV18 combines with J gene TRBJ1-5; no definite D call. Trimming stripped 2 bases from V and 4 bases from J, with 6 bases between. The germline V gene encodes CDR1 KGHSH and CDR2 LQKENI. This CDR3 comprises 13 residues. The CDR3 sequence: CASSPDLNQPQHF. For the CDR3, the DNA is TGTGCCAGCTCACCAGATTTGAATCAGCCCCAGCATTTT.

The sample holds a few counts of this clonotype. This chain uses TRBV6-5 with TRBJ2-5, with TRBD2 matching 11 bases. Germline CDR1 MNHEY, CDR2 SVGAGI. V lost 4 bases to trimming and J lost 3 bases; unmatched junction nucleotides: 7. CDR3 length: 16 amino acids. CDR3 nucleotide sequence: TGTGCCAGCAGTTGGGCCCCACTAGCGGGGGAAGAGACCCAGTACTTC. Protein sequence: CASSWAPLAGEETQYF.

This chain uses TRBV18 with TRBJ1-1; a weak D match, TRBD1 (5 bases). CDR1 is KGHSH, CDR2 LQKENI, per germline. The CDR3 is 14 residues long. V was pared by 3 bases and J by 2 bases, with 10 bases between. The CDR3 nucleotides read TGTGCCAGCTCACCGGGACTTATAAACACTGAAGCTTTCTTT. Its translation: CASSPGLINTEAFF.

This clonotype showed up just a few times. The chain uses TRBV7-9 and TRBJ2-7; TRBD1 matches 9 bases. The CDR3 loop spans 15 amino acids. The germline V gene has CDR1 SEHNR and CDR2 FQNEAQ (reference sequence). The trim removed 0 bases at V and 5 bases at J, leaving 5 bases unmatched. The CDR3 nucleotides read TGTGCCAGCAGCTTAGCGCAACAGGGGGCAGACGAGCAGTACTTC. This codes for CASSLAQQGADEQYF. The entire variable domain, with the rest obtained from reference TRBV7-9 and TRBJ2-7, is as follows: DTGVSQNPRHKITKRGQNVTFRCDPISEHNRLYWYRQTLGQGPEFLTYFQNEAQLEKSRLLSDRFSAERPKGSFSTLEIQRTEQGDSAMYLCASSLAQQGADEQYFGPGTRLTVT.